Following are 16 T cell receptor beta chains from one sample sequenced in a study of cytomegalovirus exposure and HLA in healthy donors. The PCR employed 60 Vbeta primers together with 13 Jbeta primers. Measured with immunoSEQ multiplex PCR; TCRdb has only the in-frame clones, and not every one. Here the sample spans 160,000 or so clones, about 78% being singletons. What was sequenced was PBMCs. Every receptor here comes from a man between 60 and 70 years old in good health and CMV-seronegative.

This chain connects TRBV19 to TRBJ2-5; D may be TRBD1 (6 bases). This CDR3 region has 16 residues. Trimming removed 1 base from V and 5 bases from J, with 17 bases in between. Germline CDR1 LNHDA, CDR2 SQIVND (reference sequence). The DNA for the CDR3 is TGTGCCAGTAGTATAGGGGGGACACCTGAGTGGGAGACCCAGTACTTC. Translating gives CASSIGGTPEWETQYF.

This clone was found once. V gene TRBV6-1 combines with J gene TRBJ2-1, with 7 bases fitting TRBD2. The length of the CDR3 is 14 residues. Germline CDR1 is MNHNS and CDR2 is SASEGT. Germline trimming cut 8 bases from V and 9 bases from J; bases unmatched to any gene: 13. The CDR3 sequence is CASPRWREKTEQFF. CDR3 DNA: TGTGCCAGCCCTCGGTGGCGGGAGAAGACTGAGCAGTTCTTC.

The rearrangement joins TRBV5-1 to TRBJ2-5; D gene unclear. Trimming left V 1 base short and J 2 bases short, with 6 bases between. Looked up from germline, CDR1 is SGHRS and CDR2 is YFSETQ. This CDR3 contains 13 residues. The CDR3 spells CASSLNRQETQYF. CDR3 nucleotide sequence: TGCGCCAGCAGCTTGAACAGACAAGAGACCCAGTACTTC.

The V gene is TRBV20-1, the J gene TRBJ2-5; maybe TRBD2 (5 bases). V was cut by 3 bases and J by 3 bases, with 5 bases left in between. The CDR3 covers 11 residues. Per the germline V gene, CDR1 is DFQATT and CDR2 is SNEGSKA (reference sequence). As DNA, the CDR3 is TGCAGTGCTAGCGGGGAAGAGACCCAGTACTTC. It encodes CSASGEETQYF.

This rearrangement joins TRBV2 to TRBJ2-2; the D is unclear. The CDR3 runs to 13 residues. Germline V lookup: CDR1 SNHLY, CDR2 FYNNEI. Trimming cost V 4 bases and J 0 bases, with 3 bases left between them. CDR3 bases: TGTGCCAGCAGTGCTTCGAACACCGGGGAGCTGTTTTTT. Translation gives CASSASNTGELFF.

The chain couples TRBV6-1 to TRBJ1-3; perhaps TRBD1 as D (5 bases). V lost 4 bases and J lost 6, with 10 bases in between. Germline-derived CDR1 and CDR2 are MNHNS and SASEGT. The CDR3 covers 13 residues. CDR3 in DNA: TGTGCCAGCAGTGCCCCGACAGTAAACACCATATATTTT. Its protein is CASSAPTVNTIYF.

The rearrangement links TRBV18 to TRBJ2-7, with D maybe TRBD2 (6 bases). Germline CDR1 reads KGHSH; CDR2 reads LQKENI. V was cut by 2 bases and J by 4 bases, with 15 bases left in between. This CDR3 comprises 15 residues. CDR3 residues: CASSPRGPGTYEQYF. CDR3 bases: TGTGCCAGCTCACCAAGGGGACCGGGGACTTACGAGCAGTACTTC.

This chain connects TRBV7-6 to TRBJ2-5; 7 bases align to TRBD2. The end of the DNA aligns better with TRBJ2-7, so the J call may be wrong. The V gene's germline CDR1 is SGHVS and CDR2 FNYEAQ. CDR3 size: 15 residues. This CDR3 is CASSLAAGVMNEQYF. CDR3 sequence (DNA): TGTGCCAGCAGCTTAGCGGCGGGAGTGATGAACGAGCAGTACTTC.

This chain connects TRBV5-1 to TRBJ2-7, with 9 bases lining up with TRBD2. The V gene's germline CDR1 is SGHRS and CDR2 YFSETQ. The CDR3 runs to 14 residues. The V segment lost 5 bases and the J segment 5 bases; nucleotides outside the gene matches: 8. The CDR3 is CASSVGGGANEQYF. The CDR3 DNA reads TGCGCCAGCAGTGTTGGCGGGGGGGCCAACGAGCAGTACTTC.

This chain joins TRBV6-5 and TRBJ1-2; D perhaps matches TRBD1 (5 bases). Germline V gene lookup returns CDR1 MNHEY and CDR2 SVGAGI. V was pared by 0 bases and J by 4 bases, with 9 bases between. CDR3 length: 14 residues. In DNA, the CDR3 is TGTGCCAGCAGTTACTCTGGGGCAGTCTATGGCTACACCTTC. It yields the protein CASSYSGAVYGYTF.

This chain links TRBV10-3 with TRBJ1-5; possible D gene TRBD1, 5 bases. CDR1 ENHRY and CDR2 SYGVKD come from the germline V gene. V was clipped by 0 bases and J by 7 bases, with 13 bases between them. CDR3 size: 15 residues. The CDR3 loop is CAISESLGKGQPQHF. The CDR3 DNA reads as TGTGCCATCAGTGAGTCCTTGGGGAAGGGGCAGCCCCAGCATTTT.

This clone has only a few counts. The chain recombines TRBV6-1 with TRBJ1-5; 9 nucleotides line up with TRBD1. From germline, CDR1 is MNHNS and CDR2 SASEGT. The CDR3 extends over 17 amino acids. The trim removed 0 bases at V and 1 base at J, leaving 4 bases unmatched. The CDR3 sequence is CASSEAVQGASNQPQHF. For the CDR3, the DNA is TGTGCCAGCAGTGAAGCAGTACAGGGGGCCAGCAATCAGCCCCAGCATTTT.

On this clone itself: At one boundary the junction diverges from the germline segment, which might be a read error. This sequence joins TRBV5-4 and TRBJ1-6; the match to TRBD1 covers 7 bases. This CDR3 is built from 14 residues. CDR1 is SGHNT and CDR2 is YYREEE in the germline V gene (reference sequence). CDR3 DNA: TGTGCCAGCAGGAGGGACAGTAGTAATTCACCCCTCAACTTT. Protein sequence: CASRRDSSNSPLNF. Using reference TRBV5-4 and TRBJ1-6 for the parts outside the CDR3, the full variable domain is ETGVTQSPTHLIKTRGQQVTLRCSSQSGHNTVSWYQQALGQGPQFIFQYYREEENGRGNFPPRFSGLQFPNYSSELNVNALELDDSALYLCASRRDSSNSPLNFGNGTRLTVT.

V gene TRBV7-9 combines with J gene TRBJ1-4, with a tentative D call TRBD1 (5 bases). The CDR3 spans 16 residues. Looked up from germline, CDR1 is SEHNR and CDR2 is FQNEAQ (reference sequence). Trimming cost V 5 bases and J 6 bases, with 19 bases left between them. As DNA, the CDR3 is TGTGCCAGCAGCGGGACTCGGGACTTCCCGTATGAAAAACTGTTTTTT. This sequence encodes CASSGTRDFPYEKLFF.

This chain links TRBV12-5 with TRBJ2-1; TRBD1 agrees at 11 bases. This CDR3 region has 15 residues. V gave up 5 bases and J gave up 9 bases; unmatched junction bases: 9. Germline lookup yields CDR1 LGHNT and CDR2 FRNRAP. The CDR3 is CASGPLDRGRSEQFF. The DNA for the CDR3 is TGTGCTAGTGGTCCTTTGGACAGGGGGCGGAGTGAGCAGTTCTTC. The full variable domain, in which reference TRBV12-5 and TRBJ2-1 provide the parts outside the CDR3, is DARVTQTPRHKVTEMGQEVTMRCQPILGHNTVFWYRQTMMQGLELLAYFRNRAPLDDSGMPKDRFSAEMPDATLATLKIQPSEPRDSAVYFCASGPLDRGRSEQFFGPGTRLTVL.

This clone was counted a single time. The CDR3 coding sequence is TGTGCCAGCAGCCCACCAACTAGCGCACCAACCTACGAGCAGTACTTC. Its protein product is CASSPPTSAPTYEQYF. The rearrangement links TRBV9 to TRBJ2-7; 7 bases fit TRBD2. Germline V lookup: CDR1 SGDLS, CDR2 YYNGEE. The CDR3 runs to 16 residues. The trim removed 4 bases at V and 2 bases at J, leaving 12 bases unmatched.